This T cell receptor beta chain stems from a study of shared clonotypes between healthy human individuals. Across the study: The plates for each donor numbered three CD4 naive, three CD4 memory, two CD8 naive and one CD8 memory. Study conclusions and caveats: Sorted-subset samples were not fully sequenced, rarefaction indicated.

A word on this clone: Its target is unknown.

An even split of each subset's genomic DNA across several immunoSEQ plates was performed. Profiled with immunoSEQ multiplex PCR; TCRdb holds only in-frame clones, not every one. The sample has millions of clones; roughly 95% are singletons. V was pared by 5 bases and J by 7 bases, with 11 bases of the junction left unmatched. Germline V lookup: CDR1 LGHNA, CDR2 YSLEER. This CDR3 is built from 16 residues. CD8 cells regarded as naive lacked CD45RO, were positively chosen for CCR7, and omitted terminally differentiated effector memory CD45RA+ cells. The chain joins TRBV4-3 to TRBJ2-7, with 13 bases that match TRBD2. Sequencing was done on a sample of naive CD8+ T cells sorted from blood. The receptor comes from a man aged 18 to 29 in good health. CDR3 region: CASSMGTSGAPGEQYF. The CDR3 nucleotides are TGCGCCAGCAGCATGGGGACTAGCGGGGCCCCGGGAGAGCAGTACTTC.